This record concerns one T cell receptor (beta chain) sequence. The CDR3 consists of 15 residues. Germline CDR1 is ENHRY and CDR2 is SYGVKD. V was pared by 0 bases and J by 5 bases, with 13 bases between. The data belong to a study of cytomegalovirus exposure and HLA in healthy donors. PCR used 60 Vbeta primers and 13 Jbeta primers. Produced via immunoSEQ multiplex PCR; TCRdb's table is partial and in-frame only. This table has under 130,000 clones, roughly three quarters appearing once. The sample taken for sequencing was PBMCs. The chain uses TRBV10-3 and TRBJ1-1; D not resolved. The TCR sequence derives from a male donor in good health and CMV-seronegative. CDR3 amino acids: CAISESIGSGTEAFF. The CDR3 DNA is TGTGCCATCAGTGAGTCGATTGGCTCGGGGACTGAAGCTTTCTTT.